This T cell receptor (beta chain) was sequenced during a study of graft-versus-host responses after intestinal transplantation. At the level of the study: Transplants given to recipients were multivisceral, liver-intestinal, or isolated intestinal. Study results and limitations: The marrow of recipients harbored GvH clones, and ileum or blood showed some of them first. The presence of high graft-versus-host to host-versus-graft clonal ratios in allografts characterized patients with graft-donor T cell macrochimerism.

Trimming removed 5 bases from V and 2 bases from J; junction bases left unmatched: 9. This CDR3 is built from 17 residues. Germline V gene sequence: CDR1 LGHNT, CDR2 FRNRAP. The assay was immunoSEQ multiplex PCR, and TCRdb's table has in-frame clones only and misses some. There are around 100,000 clones in the sample; roughly 92% occur only once, and 0.2% to 0.25% lies in the top ten. As regards this clone: Its antigen is undetermined.

The TCR sequence derives from a human donor who was the organ donor for an intestinal transplant. This specimen was unstimulated CD4+ T cells sorted from spleen or lymph node cells, taken before transplant. The chain combines TRBV12-5 with TRBJ2-3, with 11 bases that match TRBD2. CDR3 sequence reads: CASGPDPSGGNTDTQYF. DNA for the CDR3: TGTGCTAGTGGTCCCGATCCTAGCGGGGGGAACACAGATACGCAGTATTTT.